This T cell receptor (beta chain) was identified in a study of Graves' ophthalmopathy and Graves' hyperthyroidism. About the study: The collection of peripheral blood took place at initial diagnosis, before any treatment.

The CDR3 totals 15 residues. J gave up 2 bases and V 5 bases, and 4 bases lay outside the gene matches. Germline values: CDR1 MNHEY, CDR2 SVGAGI. A note on this clonotype: Antigen specificity is unknown.

Amplification of the TCR beta CDR3 regions used RNA transcripts (as template). The workflow started with a first-round RT-PCR run with HTBI primers and then moved on to a second-round multiplex PCR. Using its own MiXCR run on the multiplex PCR reads, TCRdb lists one record per CDR3 protein. Altogether hundreds of thousands of distinct CDR3 sequences are present, approximately 39% being singletons, with the ten largest covering over 2.5%. Broader study findings: Researchers report that a 13-signature model separated ophthalmopathy from stable hyperthyroidism, posting around 86% sensitivity and 65% to 82% specificity.

The sample consisted of peripheral blood. The J gene is TRBJ1-3, the V gene TRBV6-5; 9 positions agree with TRBD1. This receptor was taken from an adult man with Graves' ophthalmopathy. The CDR3 region has the DNA TGTGCCAGCAGTGACGGGACAGGGACTGGAAACACCATATATTTT. It specifies CASSDGTGTGNTIYF.